The 11 T cell receptor beta chains below were found in one sample sequenced in a study of PD-1 blockade in mismatch repair-deficient tumors. This table comes from immunoSEQ multiplex PCR, and its TCRdb copy is limited to in-frame clones, with some not included. The sample holds over 100,000 clones, approximately 80% seen once. This specimen was peripheral blood, taken approximately 60 weeks after starting pembrolizumab. The receptors were sampled from an adult with mismatch repair-deficient cancer.

The J gene is TRBJ2-3, the V gene TRBV5-8, with a tentative D call TRBD2 (6 bases). The CDR3 contains 16 residues. Germline values: CDR1 SGHTS, CDR2 YDEGEE. Between the trimmed V and J ends, which lost 1 base and 4 bases, there was a span of 16 bases. The CDR3 here is CASSLRVGTGADTQYF. In DNA, the CDR3 is TGTGCCAGCAGCTTGAGGGTTGGGACGGGGGCAGATACGCAGTATTTT.

The chain joins TRBV5-1 to TRBJ1-1, with no clear D. The V and J ends lost 6 bases and 1 base respectively, with 7 bases between them. CDR3 length equals 12 residues. CDR1 is SGHRS, CDR2 YFSETQ, per germline. CDR3 residues: CASISENTEAFF. The CDR3 bases are TGCGCCAGCATCTCGGAGAACACTGAAGCTTTCTTT.

This chain joins TRBV7-6 and TRBJ2-5; the match to TRBD1 covers 9 bases. After removal of 4 bases from V and 5 bases from J, the junction contained 5 bases not matched to a gene. CDR1 is SGHVS, CDR2 FNYEAQ, per germline. The CDR3 sequence is 14 residues long. CDR3 loop: CASSSRTGVETQYF. Written as DNA, the CDR3 is TGTGCCAGCAGCTCCCGGACAGGGGTGGAGACCCAGTACTTC.

The genes are TRBV5-5 and TRBJ2-7; unclear D gene. V was cut by 2 bases and J by 5 bases, with 11 bases left in between. Germline lookup yields CDR1 SGHKS and CDR2 YYEKEE (reference sequence). CDR3 size: 13 residues. The DNA for the CDR3 is TGTGCCAGCAGCTTAGGCCGGCAGGACGAGCAGTACTTC. Amino acid sequence: CASSLGRQDEQYF. Together with reference TRBV5-5 and TRBJ2-7, the CDR3 gives the full variable domain: DAGVTQSPTHLIKTRGQQVTLRCSPISGHKSVSWYQQVLGQGPQFIFQYYEKEERGRGNFPDRFSARQFPNYSSELNVNALLLGDSALYLCASSLGRQDEQYFGPGTRLTVT.

The chain has TRBV29-1 and TRBJ1-1, with D perhaps TRBD1 (5 bases). CDR3 length: 14 amino acids. Trimming shortened V by 2 bases and J by 4 bases, and 14 bases separated the two germline ends. Germline values: CDR1 SQVTM, CDR2 ANQGSEA. In nucleotides, the CDR3 is TGCAGCGTTGAAAAGGGCGGCGGGGGCACTGAAGCTTTCTTT. Amino acid sequence: CSVEKGGGGTEAFF. Full variable domain (missing parts from reference TRBV29-1 and TRBJ1-1): SAVISQKPSRDICQRGTSLTIQCQVDSQVTMMFWYRQQPGQSLTLIATANQGSEATYESGFVIDKFPISRPNLTFSTLTVSNMSPEDSSIYLCSVEKGGGGTEAFFGQGTRLTVV.

This chain connects TRBV9 to TRBJ2-2; the D gene is possibly TRBD1 (5 bases). In germline, CDR1 is SGDLS, CDR2 YYNGEE. The CDR3 is 16 amino acids. The germline V and J ends were trimmed by 0 bases and 0 bases, with 9 bases remaining between them. CDR3 residues: CASSVAGFANTGELFF. The CDR3 DNA is TGTGCCAGCAGCGTAGCAGGGTTCGCGAACACCGGGGAGCTGTTTTTT.

This clone was picked up a small number of times. The V gene is TRBV28, the J gene TRBJ1-3; D perhaps matches TRBD1 (6 bases). The ends were cut back, 7 bases at V and 0 bases at J, with 16 bases in the middle. The CDR3 runs to 16 residues. CDR1 MDHEN and CDR2 SYDVKM come from the germline V gene. This CDR3 is CASTPGDSSSGNTIYF. As DNA, the CDR3 is TGTGCCAGCACCCCAGGGGACTCTAGCTCTGGAAACACCATATATTTT.

DNA for the CDR3: TGTGCCAGTGGAACAGGTGGGGCTAATGAAAAACTGTTTTTT. Translating it yields CASGTGGANEKLFF. This chain links TRBV19 with TRBJ1-4, with D maybe TRBD1 (5 bases). V lost 8 bases and J 3 bases, leaving 13 bases between the germline ends. This CDR3 has 14 amino acids. Germline V gene lookup returns CDR1 LNHDA and CDR2 SQIVND (reference sequence).

About this clone: Mismatch with germline at one junction end may stem from a read error. The chain recombines TRBV14 with TRBJ2-1, with 7 bases fitting TRBD2. CDR1 SGHDN and CDR2 FVKESK come from the germline V gene. This CDR3 has 16 residues. The CDR3 DNA reads TGTGCCAGCAGCCCCCGATCCGGGAGGAGTTACAGTGAGCAGTTCTTC. As protein: CASSPRSGRSYSEQFF.

V is TRBV5-1 and J is TRBJ2-3; TRBD1 aligns across 9 bases. The ends lost 4 bases at V and 6 bases at J; junction bases unmatched: 6. Germline V gene sequence: CDR1 SGHRS, CDR2 YFSETQ. CDR3 length: 14 residues. CDR3 in DNA: TGCGCCAGCAGCATACAGGGGGCAAGGGATACGCAGTATTTT. Amino acids: CASSIQGARDTQYF.

V and J are TRBV6-6 and TRBJ2-7; TRBD1 matches 9 bases. With V trimmed by 4 bases and J by 4 bases, 2 bases remained unmatched. This CDR3 spans 13 amino acids. Germline V CDR1 and CDR2: MNHNY, SVGAGI (reference sequence). The CDR3 sequence: CASSWTGEYEQYF. CDR3 coding DNA: TGTGCCAGCAGTTGGACAGGGGAGTACGAGCAGTACTTC.